The rows below give T cell receptor beta chains drawn from one sample of a study of cytomegalovirus exposure and HLA in healthy donors. Generated by immunoSEQ multiplex PCR, the TCRdb table keeps only in-frame clones and is missing some. The sample yields about 93,000 clones, under 90% seen once. The specimen sequenced was PBMCs. The receptors derive from a man in his forties or fifties in good health and CMV-seronegative. Each CDR3 is given with its conserved first and last residue. A D gene is named only where the DNA matches it firmly. Where a row states a size, it is once, few, many or the class of an expanded clone; other rows omit it.

D gene	clone size	V gene	J gene	CDR3 protein	CDR3 DNA
TRBD2	-	TRBV27	TRBJ2-1	CASSPKWLAGENEQFF	TGTGCCAGCAGCCCCAAATGGTTAGCGGGCGAGAATGAGCAGTTCTTC
TRBD1	-	TRBV28	TRBJ1-5	CASSLYRGLDQPQHF	TGTGCCAGCAGTTTATACAGGGGTCTTGATCAGCCCCAGCATTTT
TRBD2	-	TRBV25-1	TRBJ2-1	CASSGGTSGRVGLNEQFF	TGTGCCAGCAGTGGAGGGACTAGCGGGAGAGTAGGCCTCAATGAGCAGTTCTTC
-	once	TRBV5-6	TRBJ2-7	CASRTTTGNVYEQYF	TGTGCCAGCAGGACAACCACAGGGAACGTCTACGAGCAGTACTTC
TRBD2	-	TRBV7-6	TRBJ2-5	CASSLGVAGSLQETQYF	TGTGCCAGCAGCCTCGGGGTAGCGGGTTCGCTACAAGAGACCCAGTACTTC
-	-	TRBV7-2	TRBJ2-7	CASSRTGTLSYEQYF	TGTGCCAGCAGTCGTACAGGGACCCTCTCCTACGAGCAGTACTTC
-	few	TRBV5-4	TRBJ2-5	CASSAPGTIQETQYF	TGTGCCAGCAGCGCCCCCGGGACAATCCAAGAGACCCAGTACTTC
-	once	TRBV9	TRBJ2-3	CASSVAAYTDTQYF	TGTGCCAGCAGCGTAGCCGCCTACACAGATACGCAGTATTTT
-	few	TRBV28	TRBJ1-5	CASRTQGSQPQHF	TGTGCCAGCAGAACACAGGGATCCCAGCCCCAGCATTTT
-	-	TRBV28	TRBJ2-1	CASSSGAYNEQFF	TGTGCCAGCAGTTCCGGGGCCTACAATGAGCAGTTCTTC
TRBD2	-	TRBV6-5	TRBJ2-1	CASSYSLAGVNEQFF	TGTGCCAGCAGTTACTCACTAGCGGGAGTGAATGAGCAGTTCTTC
-	-	TRBV19	TRBJ1-1	CASSTTPLWGRVTEAFF	TGTGCCAGTAGTACCACCCCTCTTTGGGGGCGGGTCACTGAAGCTTTCTTT
-	-	TRBV30	TRBJ1-3	CAWSVPTGYRAGNTIYF	TGTGCCTGGAGTGTACCTACGGGGTATCGAGCTGGAAACACCATATATTTT